Each of the 21 T cell receptor beta chains below was sequenced from the same sample in a study of blood T cell repertoires in COVID-19. The assay was immunoSEQ multiplex PCR, and TCRdb's table has in-frame clones only and misses some. The table lists fewer than 200,000 clones, around 87% of them singletons, with nearly 2.5% in the top ten. The sequenced material came from peripheral blood. Source of these receptors: a man aged 40-55 years with active or convalescent COVID-19.

Remarks on this clone: The same CDR3 also results from other DNA sequences found in this sample. The CDR3 is CASSLQGNYGYTF. The CDR3 coding sequence is TGTGCCAGCAGCCTCCAGGGGAACTATGGCTACACCTTC. The rearrangement joins TRBV7-9 to TRBJ1-2; tentatively, D is TRBD1 (6 bases). V was clipped by 5 bases and J by 2 bases, with 9 bases between them. The CDR3 consists of 13 residues. Germline V gene lookup returns CDR1 SEHNR and CDR2 FQNEAQ (reference sequence).

V is TRBV27 and J is TRBJ2-1; 8 bases line up with TRBD2. CDR3 size: 12 residues. The germline V gene encodes CDR1 MNHEY and CDR2 SMNVEV (reference sequence). The junction had 8 bases not matched to a gene; V was cut back by 4 bases and J by 15 bases. The DNA for the CDR3 is TGTGCCAGCAGTTCCCCGGGACTAGGGACGTTCTTC. It yields the protein CASSSPGLGTFF.

The rearrangement joins TRBV7-9 to TRBJ2-2; tentative D call: TRBD1 (7 bases). Deletions cut 6 bases from V and 3 bases from J, with 23 bases between. Germline CDR1 and CDR2: SEHNR and FQNEAQ (reference sequence). There are 18 residues in the CDR3. The CDR3 region is CASRAETGRSIHTGELFF. Written as DNA, the CDR3 is TGTGCCAGCAGGGCCGAGACAGGGAGGAGTATACACACCGGGGAGCTGTTTTTT.

This clone was seen a few times. The gene calls are TRBV10-3 and TRBJ1-3; D is ambiguous. V lost 2 bases to trimming and J lost 4 bases, with 15 bases between them. The CDR3 runs 16 residues. Germline CDR1 reads ENHRY; CDR2 reads SYGVKD. The CDR3 coding sequence is TGTGCCATCAGTGAGGCTCGCGGTCTAGGAGGAAACACCATATATTTT. It translates to CAISEARGLGGNTIYF.

The chain is built from TRBV2 and TRBJ2-7; weak D call: TRBD2 (6 bases). Trimming stripped 5 bases from V and 7 bases from J, with 18 bases between. The CDR3 contains 14 residues. Per germline, CDR1 SNHLY and CDR2 FYNNEI. For the CDR3, the DNA is TGTGCCAGCAGTAAGAAGCACGGGGGTTCGGAGCAGTACTTC. Protein product: CASSKKHGGSEQYF.

This sequence joins TRBV7-2 and TRBJ1-5; D possibly corresponds to TRBD1 (5 bases). The CDR3 has 14 residues. The ends were cut back, 5 bases at V and 2 bases at J, with 10 bases in the middle. Germline assignment: CDR1 SGHTA and CDR2 FQGNSA. The CDR3 spells CASSGQGGNQPQHF. CDR3 nucleotides: TGTGCCAGCAGCGGCCAGGGCGGCAATCAGCCCCAGCATTTT.

The rearrangement uses TRBV4-1 and TRBJ2-2, with 9 positions matching TRBD1. Germline CDR1 reads MGHRA; CDR2 reads YSYEKL. With V trimmed by 4 bases and J by 7 bases, 13 bases remained unmatched. This CDR3 region has 17 residues. CDR3 bases: TGCGCCAGCAGCCGAGGGGGACAGGGTTCTACGGGCGGGGAGCTGTTTTTT. It encodes CASSRGGQGSTGGELFF.

The rearrangement joins TRBV7-3 to TRBJ1-1, with a weak D call TRBD1 (5 bases). CDR3 length: 13 residues. Germline lookup yields CDR1 SGHTA and CDR2 FQGTGA. V was shortened by 3 bases and J by 4 bases, with 9 bases between the two germline ends. CDR3 in DNA: TGTGCCAGCAGCTTCGACAGACGCACTGAAGCTTTCTTT. It specifies CASSFDRRTEAFF.

This chain joins TRBV14 and TRBJ1-2; D possibly corresponds to TRBD1 (5 bases). The CDR3 consists of 15 residues. The V gene's germline CDR1 is SGHDN and CDR2 FVKESK. V was cut by 0 bases and J by 7 bases, with 15 bases left in between. CDR3 bases: TGTGCCAGCAGCCAAGATTTGGGGGGTTACGGTGGCTACACCTTC. Translation gives CASSQDLGGYGGYTF.

The chain uses TRBV14 and TRBJ1-6; the match to TRBD1 covers 7 bases. The germline V gene has CDR1 SGHDN and CDR2 FVKESK. CDR3 size: 15 residues. The V gene end was trimmed by 3 bases and the J gene end by 7 bases; junction bases not matched to a gene: 6. CDR3 in DNA: TGTGCCAGCAGCCATGACAGGGTCGGAAATTCACCCCTCCACTTT. Translating gives CASSHDRVGNSPLHF.

This clone was detected only once. This chain links TRBV2 with TRBJ1-3, with D hard to call. Between the trimmed V and J ends, which lost 6 bases and 3 bases, there was a span of 18 bases. The CDR3 covers 16 residues. The germline V gene encodes CDR1 SNHLY and CDR2 FYNNEI. The CDR3 DNA sequence: TGTGCCAGCAGCTTCGAACCGGGAAAAGATGGAAACACCATATATTTT. Its translation: CASSFEPGKDGNTIYF.

The V gene is TRBV7-2, the J gene TRBJ2-3; 12 nucleotides line up with TRBD2. There are 17 residues in the CDR3. The germline CDR1 and CDR2 sequences are SGHTA and FQGNSA. The junction had 8 bases not matched to a gene; V was cut back by 5 bases and J by 2 bases. The CDR3 here is CASSTGTSGFLTDTQYF. The CDR3 nucleotides are TGTGCCAGCAGCACAGGGACTAGCGGGTTCCTCACAGATACGCAGTATTTT.

This clone has only a few counts. This chain joins TRBV5-1 and TRBJ2-3; perhaps TRBD1 as D (6 bases). This CDR3 region has 15 residues. In germline, CDR1 is SGHRS, CDR2 YFSETQ. V was pared by 0 bases and J by 2 bases, with 10 bases between. The CDR3, as DNA: TGCGCCAGCAGCTTGGACAGGGACCTCACAGATACGCAGTATTTT. Translating it yields CASSLDRDLTDTQYF.

The chain employs TRBV6-5 and TRBJ1-2, with TRBD1 as a possible D gene (6 bases). This CDR3 region has 14 residues. V was trimmed by 7 bases and J by 1 base, leaving 13 bases between them. The germline CDR1 and CDR2 sequences are MNHEY and SVGAGI. As DNA, the CDR3 is TGTGCCAGCACCCGGGACACCTATAACTATGGCTACACCTTC. It codes for CASTRDTYNYGYTF.

The DNA of the CDR3 is TGTGCCAGCAGCGTAGCCAGGGATTATAATTCACCCCTCCACTTT. Translating it yields CASSVARDYNSPLHF. The chain links TRBV9 to TRBJ1-6, with D tentatively TRBD1 (5 bases). V was clipped by 0 bases and J by 4 bases, with 8 bases between them. CDR3 size: 15 residues. Germline values: CDR1 SGDLS, CDR2 YYNGEE.

The V call is TRBV11-2, the J call TRBJ2-7, with TRBD1 matching over 8 bases. V dropped 5 bases and J dropped 2; count of bases not matched to a gene: 5. This CDR3 region has 14 residues. The germline CDR1 and CDR2 sequences are SGHAT and FQNNGV. The CDR3 sequence: CASSRTGQAYEQYF. As DNA, the CDR3 is TGTGCCAGCAGCCGAACGGGACAGGCCTACGAGCAGTACTTC.

The rearrangement uses TRBV19 and TRBJ1-5; D perhaps matches TRBD1 (5 bases). CDR1 is LNHDA and CDR2 is SQIVND in the germline V gene (reference sequence). CDR3 length: 17 amino acids. The V and J ends lost 5 bases and 1 base respectively, with 18 bases between them. The CDR3 sequence: CASSVAARGGSNQPQHF. DNA for the CDR3: TGTGCCAGTAGTGTGGCAGCAAGGGGAGGGAGCAATCAGCCCCAGCATTTT.

The chain is built from TRBV6-5 and TRBJ2-7, with D perhaps matching TRBD1 (5 bases). CDR3 length equals 15 residues. CDR1 and CDR2 (germline): MNHEY, SVGAGI. Trimming pared 6 bases from V and 2 bases from J, leaving 17 bases between. The CDR3 DNA reads TGTGCCAGCAGCCCCGGCGTGACAGAAGCCTACGAGCAGTACTTC. It is translated as CASSPGVTEAYEQYF.

This clone occurred a few times. The chain couples TRBV6-2 or TRBV6-3 to TRBJ1-2, with D unresolved. Trimming took 2 bases from V and 6 from J, leaving 25 bases between them. CDR1 and CDR2 from the germline V gene are MNHEY and SVGEGT. The length of the CDR3 is 18 residues. CDR3 sequence (DNA): TGTGCCAGCAGTTACGACCTCCGACACCGCTTGGGAGGAAATGGCTACACCTTC. Protein sequence: CASSYDLRHRLGGNGYTF.

The rearrangement uses TRBV7-4 and TRBJ2-7, with a weak D call TRBD1 (6 bases). The CDR3 contains 15 residues. CDR1 and CDR2 from the germline V gene are SGHVT and SQSDAQ. V was shortened by 0 bases and J by 2 bases, with 11 bases between the two germline ends. The CDR3 loop is CASSLADRFPYEQYF. CDR3 sequence (DNA): TGTGCCAGCAGCTTAGCCGACAGGTTCCCCTACGAGCAGTACTTC. Supplemented by reference TRBV7-4 and TRBJ2-7, the full variable domain reads GAGVSQSPRYKVAKRGRDVALRCDSISGHVTLYWYRQTLGQGSEVLTYSQSDAQRDKSGRPSGRFSAERPERSVSTLKIQRTEQGDSAVYLCASSLADRFPYEQYFGPGTRLTVT.

V gene TRBV7-2 combines with J gene TRBJ2-1; the match to TRBD1 covers 9 bases. CDR1 is SGHTA and CDR2 is FQGNSA in the germline V gene. The CDR3 is 13 residues long. V shed 6 bases and J 6 bases; nucleotides not matched to a gene: 3. For the CDR3, the DNA is TGTGCCAGCAGTTCGACAGGGGGCAATGAGCAGTTCTTC. Amino acid sequence: CASSSTGGNEQFF.